The 21 T cell receptor beta chains below were found in one sample sequenced in a study of monozygotic twins with inflammatory bowel disease. TCRdb reprocessed the 5' RACE reads, with one entry per CDR3 protein and no DNA. The sample has tens of thousands of distinct CDR3 sequences. Sequenced sample: blood. These receptors originate from a human donor with ulcerative colitis or Crohn's disease, or a healthy co-twin of an affected twin (not recorded which).

The chain carries TRBV5-1 and TRBJ2-5; there is no DNA to check the TCRdb D call of TRBD1. CDR3 length: 16 residues. Germline loops: CDR1 SGHRS, CDR2 YFSETQ. The CDR3 loop is CASSLATGSMYETQYF.

The chain couples TRBV20-1 to TRBJ2-7; there is no DNA to check the TCRdb D call of TRBD1. The germline gives CDR1 DFQATT, CDR2 SNEGSKA (reference sequence). The CDR3 totals 15 residues. CDR3 in amino acids: CSARDRTQKPYEQYF.

The chain has TRBV29-1 and TRBJ2-5; without DNA, the TCRdb call of TRBD1 cannot be checked. This CDR3 has 12 amino acids. Germline values: CDR1 SQVTM, CDR2 ANQGSEA. CDR3: CSAAGGAETQYF.

The V call is TRBV9, the J call TRBJ2-3. The CDR3 totals 17 residues. Germline values: CDR1 SGDLS, CDR2 YYNGEE. This CDR3 is CASSVGRGMGLADTQYF.

V and J are TRBV4-1 and TRBJ2-6; TCRdb's assignment of TRBD1 cannot be checked, as there is no DNA. Germline V gene lookup returns CDR1 MGHRA and CDR2 YSYEKL. The CDR3 length is 17 residues. The CDR3 is CASSPGQATGGANVLTF.

The CDR3 is CATAGDLLYGYTF. The genes are TRBV5-6 and TRBJ1-2; TCRdb lists TRBD1, though no DNA is available to test this call. The CDR3 length is 13 residues. Germline V lookup: CDR1 SGHDT, CDR2 YYEEEE.

The chain has TRBV29-1 and TRBJ2-3; absent DNA, TCRdb's TRBD1 call cannot be checked. CDR1 is SQVTM and CDR2 is ANQGSEA in the germline V gene. The CDR3 totals 14 residues. Here the CDR3 reads CSVDYPQGTDTQYF.

This rearrangement joins TRBV15 to TRBJ1-1. The CDR3 length is 14 residues. CDR1 is LNHNV, CDR2 YYDKDF, per germline (reference sequence). The CDR3 here is CATSRDRRPTEAFF.

CDR3 region: CSAAHSSYNEQFF. The chain carries TRBV29-1 and TRBJ2-1. Germline V gives CDR1 SQVTM, CDR2 ANQGSEA. The CDR3 has 13 amino acids.

The chain recombines TRBV14 with TRBJ2-3; TCRdb designates TRBD2, a call that cannot be tested without DNA. Germline assignment: CDR1 SGHDN and CDR2 FVKESK. The CDR3 is 17 amino acids. The CDR3 spells CASSHRTSTIRTDTQYF.

The chain joins TRBV7-9 to TRBJ1-2; lacking DNA, the TRBD1 call made by TCRdb goes unchecked. Germline CDR1 and CDR2: SEHNR and FQNEAQ (reference sequence). This CDR3 region has 15 residues. The CDR3 sequence: CASSFSRQGKAAYTF. Filled out from reference TRBV7-9 and TRBJ1-2, the complete variable domain reads DTGVSQNPRHKITKRGQNVTFRCDPISEHNRLYWYRQTLGQGPEFLTYFQNEAQLEKSRLLSDRFSAERPKGSFSTLEIQRTEQGDSAMYLCASSFSRQGKAAYTFGSGTRLTVV.

The chain joins TRBV20-1 to TRBJ2-4; TCRdb calls TRBD2, which cannot be checked without DNA. Germline V gene data show CDR1 as DFQATT and CDR2 as SNEGSKA (reference sequence). The CDR3 covers 18 residues. CDR3 residues: CSARNTGTRAIAKNIQYF.

The chain employs TRBV3-1 and TRBJ2-2. This CDR3 spans 14 amino acids. Germline values: CDR1 LGHDT, CDR2 YNNKEL (reference sequence). CDR3 region: CASSQVPSTGELFF.

The chain recombines TRBV2 with TRBJ1-5; the D call from TCRdb, TRBD1, cannot be confirmed without DNA. Germline loops: CDR1 SNHLY, CDR2 FYNNEI. The CDR3 totals 14 residues. CDR3 residues: CASSGTGSNQPQHF.

The V call is TRBV5-6, the J call TRBJ1-1. The germline gives CDR1 SGHDT, CDR2 YYEEEE. There are 15 residues in the CDR3. Here the CDR3 reads CASSLAGVGNTEAFF.

The rearrangement joins TRBV19 to TRBJ2-7. CDR1 and CDR2 (germline): LNHDA, SQIVND (reference sequence). The CDR3 sequence is 14 residues long. This CDR3 is CASSPRKPTYEQYF.

The chain uses TRBV3-1 and TRBJ2-6. From germline, CDR1 is LGHDT and CDR2 YNNKEL (reference sequence). There are 17 residues in the CDR3. The CDR3 loop is CASSPARQLSGANVLTF.

V gene TRBV20-1 combines with J gene TRBJ2-7; TCRdb's D gene call, TRBD1, goes unchecked for lack of DNA. This CDR3 is built from 12 residues. Germline loops: CDR1 DFQATT, CDR2 SNEGSKA (reference sequence). CDR3 amino acids: CSATPSLSKAYF.

CDR3 protein: CATSDYKLGTDTQYF. The J gene is TRBJ2-3, the V gene TRBV24-1. Looked up from germline, CDR1 is KGHDR and CDR2 is SFDVKD. The CDR3 sequence is 15 residues long.

V usage is TRBV28 and J usage is TRBJ1-3. CDR1 is MDHEN, CDR2 SYDVKM, per germline. This CDR3 has 15 residues. The CDR3 loop reads CASSFPQSPGNTIYF.

This chain's CDR3 is CSSGGGIGTQYF. The genes are TRBV29-1 and TRBJ2-5; as DNA is missing, the TRBD2 call by TCRdb cannot be tested. The CDR3 covers 12 residues. Germline-derived CDR1 and CDR2 are SQVTM and ANQGSEA. Together with reference TRBV29-1 and TRBJ2-5, the CDR3 gives the full variable domain: SAVISQKPSRDICQRGTSLTIQCQVDSQVTMMFWYRQQPGQSLTLIATANQGSEATYESGFVIDKFPISRPNLTFSTLTVSNMSPEDSSIYLCSSGGGIGTQYFGPGTRLLVL.